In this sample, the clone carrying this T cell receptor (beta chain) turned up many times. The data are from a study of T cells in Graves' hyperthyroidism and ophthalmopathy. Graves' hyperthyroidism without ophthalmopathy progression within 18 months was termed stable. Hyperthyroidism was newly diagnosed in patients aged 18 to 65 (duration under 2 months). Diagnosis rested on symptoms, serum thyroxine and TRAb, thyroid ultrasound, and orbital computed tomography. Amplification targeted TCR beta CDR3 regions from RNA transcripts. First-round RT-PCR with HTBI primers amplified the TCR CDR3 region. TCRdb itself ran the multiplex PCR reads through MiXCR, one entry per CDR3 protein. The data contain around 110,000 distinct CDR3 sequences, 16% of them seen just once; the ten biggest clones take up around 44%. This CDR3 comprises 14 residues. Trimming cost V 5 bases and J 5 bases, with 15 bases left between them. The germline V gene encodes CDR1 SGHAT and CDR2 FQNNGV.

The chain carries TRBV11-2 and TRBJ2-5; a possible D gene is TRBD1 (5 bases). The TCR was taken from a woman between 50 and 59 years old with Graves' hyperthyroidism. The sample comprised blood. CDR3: CASSPSGFGETQYF. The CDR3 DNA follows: TGTGCCAGCAGCCCGTCAGGGTTCGGGGAGACCCAGTACTTC. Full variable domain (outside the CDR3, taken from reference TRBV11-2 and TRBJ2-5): EAGVAQSPRYKIIEKRQSVAFWCNPISGHATLYWYQQILGQGPKLLIQFQNNGVVDDSQLPKDRFSAERLKGVDSTLKIQPAKLEDSAVYLCASSPSGFGETQYFGPGTRLLVL.